The clone carrying this T cell receptor (beta chain) was observed a few times. This specimen comes from a study of blood T cells in healthy people across ages. The germline V gene encodes CDR1 MGHDK and CDR2 SYGVNS. Trimming cost V 2 bases and J 7 bases, with 11 bases left between them. This CDR3 region has 13 residues. The second PCR ran about 6 to 12 cycles with a sample-barcoded 5' primer and J-beta primers. From the 5' RACE reads, TCRdb called clonotypes with MiXCR, one entry per CDR3 protein. The sample carries approximately 800,000 distinct CDR3 sequences, about 55% recorded once. The chain links TRBV25-1 to TRBJ1-2, with a possible D match to TRBD1 (6 bases). The receptor's source is a man older than 75 in good health. Specimen: blood. CDR3 nucleotides: TGTGCCAGCAGTGAAGGGGGCGGTCTTGGCTACACCTTC. Translated: CASSEGGGLGYTF.